The TCR beta chain described here comes from a study of T cell repertoires in cytomegalovirus infection. Whole-study context: CMV infection and matching HLA type were both indicated by public TCR beta signatures. Study-level points and caveats: What dominated the ex vivo response were HLA-C-restricted CMV-specific TCR beta clonotypes. Public TCR beta family frequency separated CMV-and-HLA carriers, including in an independent cohort.

TCRdb ran MiXCR on the reads and lists one entry per CDR3 protein. Among about 200,000 distinct CDR3 sequences listed, approximately 9.7% were seen once. This CDR3 has 15 amino acids. V lost 6 bases, J lost 3 bases, and 7 bases stayed unmatched. Germline V lookup: CDR1 SEHNR, CDR2 FQNEAQ (reference sequence). This clonotype was counted ten times or more. The target antigen is unknown. This receptor was taken from a human donor in good health (CMV status not recorded). Some clones in this sample may be carry-over from other donors' samples. The chain joins TRBV7-9 to TRBJ2-7, with 11 bases fitting TRBD1. The sample was PBMCs. The CDR3 sequence: CASSFPGQGDYEQYF. The CDR3 DNA follows: TGTGCCAGCAGTTTCCCGGGACAGGGGGACTACGAGCAGTACTTC. The variable domain in full, completed from reference TRBV7-9 and TRBJ2-7, reads DTGVSQNPRHKITKRGQNVTFRCDPISEHNRLYWYRQTLGQGPEFLTYFQNEAQLEKSRLLSDRFSAERPKGSFSTLEIQRTEQGDSAMYLCASSFPGQGDYEQYFGPGTRLTVT.